This is a list of T cell receptor beta chains from one sample in a study of blood T cell repertoires in COVID-19. Assay used: immunoSEQ multiplex PCR; TCRdb lists only in-frame clones, some missing. The table has about 120,000 clones, about four fifths seen once. The sequenced sample was peripheral blood. The receptors derive from a human donor in a cohort sampled during active COVID-19. Both conserved end residues are part of each CDR3. The order of the fields is clone size, V gene, CDR3 protein. Rows give clone size only sometimes, using once, few, many, or a class for an expanded clone.

>once|TRBV3-1/TRBV3-2
CASSDEMYVGEQFF
>-|TRBV7-2
CASSFGWTGELFF
>-|TRBV23-1
CASSPPGQSPYEQYF
>-|TRBV5-4
CAYSRLQHNEQFF
>few|TRBV28
CASTGGSGDHYEQYF
>-|TRBV10-3
CAISESWGLTNTEAFF
>-|TRBV11-2
CASRQPGLKNTEAFF
>-|TRBV2
CASSEGGGAHEQFF
>-|TRBV5-4
CASSPGQGDTQYF
>-|TRBV4-3
CASSLGGGAYNEQFF
>-|TRBV18
CASSPIAPSGTHSYEQYF
>-|TRBV10-1
CASSETSGGRTDTQYF
>once|TRBV10-3
CAIINTLNTEAFF
>once|TRBV19
CASSMGSGGGETQYF
>-|TRBV5-4
CASSLGDSYTQYF
>-|TRBV19
CASSGGGGYQPQHF
>-|TRBV6-2/TRBV6-3
CASSYHDRAAGYTF
>-|TRBV11-2
CATTASETQYF
>-|TRBV6-5
CAGTGTGNSPLHF
>-|TRBV6-5
CASNDRWPNNSPLHF
>-|TRBV19
CASSGLGRDSSNQPQHF
>once|TRBV4-3
CASSQTSGDTDTQYF
>-|TRBV5-1
CASSLQSDTGELFF
>-|TRBV4-2
CASSQEWGDETQYF
>-|TRBV10-3
CAISESVRNQETQYF
>-|TRBV9
CASSVATLAGGSTDTQYF
>-|TRBV5-1
CASSLPQGEETQYF
>once|TRBV3-1/TRBV3-2
CASSKQLSGQGDGYTF
>-|TRBV19
CASSPTTGLWSYEQYF
>-|TRBV2
CASSLRRVGDEQFF
>-|TRBV5-6
CASSLSGVEETQYF
>-|TRBV13
CASSLSFSRVIIDTQYF
>-|TRBV9
CASSVDIEKSSGNTIYF
>few|TRBV12-3/TRBV12-4
CASSWTPNTEAFF
>-|TRBV12-5
CASGLHPDNYGYTF
>-|TRBV5-1
CASSPDLGTGGTEAFF
>-|TRBV6-5
CASKRGNTEAFF
>few|TRBV4-1
CASSPKGTSTGELFF
>-|TRBV28
CASRGQSTGELFF
>-|TRBV10-2
CASSVLAGTGELFF
>-|TRBV10-2
CASRIAGGQNEQFF
>-|TRBV12-1
CASSCVDRGCQETQYF
>-|TRBV5-1
CASSLAIGGDSGYTF
>few|TRBV29-1
CSAPGKNGYTF
>once|TRBV27
CASSRSRGQVGVRAFF
>few|TRBV18
CASSPPSGSYEQYF
>-|TRBV7-6
CASSRQGQTPLHF
>-|TRBV11-2
CASSLVLSGDYGYTF
>-|TRBV3-1/TRBV3-2
CASSQDDSGGAGNTIYF
>-|TRBV6-6
CASSPINEKLFF
>few|TRBV2
CASSGQGQETQYF
>-|TRBV29-1
CSVEGPTGSGHSGNTIYF
>-|TRBV7-2
CASSLVWGRVGETQYF
>-|TRBV10-1
CASSVGGQGGTDTQYF
>-|TRBV5-5
CASSLVPSGTDTQYF
>-|TRBV5-6
CASSLLGAHAFF
>-|TRBV5-1
CASSQTGGSTNEKLFF
>-|TRBV4-1
CASSSPTGFGTDTQYF
>-|TRBV7-9
CASVDTGFEKLFF